The present T cell receptor (beta chain) was sequenced within a study of siplizumab effects on memory and regulatory T cells. Findings of the study overall: The authors mapped only a minor fraction of alloreactive clones to unstimulated subsets. The average Treg-derived proportion among mappable alloreactive CD4+ clones was about 70% with siplizumab versus about 27% in controls. Only a minority of proliferating CD4+ or CD8+ clones had an assignable naive or memory phenotype, with roughly 75-96% lacking one. Suppressive capability of dividing Tregs from siplizumab cultures went unverified.

About this clone itself: No antigen is known for it.

The assay was immunoSEQ multiplex PCR, and TCRdb's table has in-frame clones only and misses some. The sample has some 96,000 clones; 91% are singletons. Germline-derived CDR1 and CDR2 are LNHDA and SQIVND (reference sequence). Trimming removed 3 bases from V and 4 bases from J; junction bases left unmatched: 5. The CDR3 spans 14 residues. This chain uses TRBV19 with TRBJ1-2; TRBD1 aligns across 7 bases. The origin of this receptor is a human donor in good health. The sequencing sample was made of CD4+ T cells sorted from blood. CDR3 bases: TGTGCCAGTAGTATCCGGGACAGTTCCTATGGCTACACCTTC. This gives the protein CASSIRDSSYGYTF.